These T cell receptor beta chains were read from a single sample in a study of CD8+ T cells in alopecia areata. Assay used: immunoSEQ multiplex PCR; TCRdb lists only in-frame clones, some missing. The data contain 150,000 to 200,000 clones, 50% to 75% of them seen just once; the ten biggest clones take up about 15%. The specimen was CD4+ T cells sorted from blood, collected at week 0. The receptor set was obtained from a human donor with alopecia areata. CDR3s include the opening cysteine and the closing phenylalanine or tryptophan. D genes are given only for firm matches. Rows may omit the clone size; those that give it use once, few, many or a size class.

CDR3 length,D gene,V gene,J gene,clone size,CDR3 DNA,CDR3 protein
16,-,TRBV5-1,TRBJ1-6,-,TGCGCCAGCAGCTTGGTAGGGTTTCGGTTTGGCTCACCCCTCCACTTT,CASSLVGFRFGSPLHF
13,-,TRBV2,TRBJ2-5,-,TGTGCCAGCAGCAGGGACGGACAAGAGACCCAGTACTTC,CASSRDGQETQYF
12,-,TRBV14,TRBJ1-2,few,TGTGCCAGCAGCATCGCCGCGAATGGCTACACCTTC,CASSIAANGYTF
14,TRBD1,TRBV4-1,TRBJ1-6,many,TGCGCCAGCAGCCAACCTCTCGGGACAGGGATTCTCCACTTT,CASSQPLGTGILHF
15,-,TRBV29-1,TRBJ1-1,few,TGCAGCGTTGAAAGTTCCGGAGGGGGGGACACTGAAGCTTTCTTT,CSVESSGGGDTEAFF
12,-,TRBV11-2,TRBJ2-7,-,TGTGCCAGCAGCCGGACATACTACGAGCAGTACTTC,CASSRTYYEQYF
14,-,TRBV29-1,TRBJ2-6,-,TGCAGCGTTGAGGTGGGCGCTGGGGCCAACGTCCTGACTTTC,CSVEVGAGANVLTF
15,-,TRBV9,TRBJ2-7,-,TGTGCCAGCAGCAACCGGGACGGCGGCTCCTACGAGCAGTACTTC,CASSNRDGGSYEQYF
15,-,TRBV30,TRBJ2-3,few,TGTGCCTGGAGTGTAGAAGGCCAGGGGAAAGATACGCAGTATTTT,CAWSVEGQGKDTQYF
14,TRBD2,TRBV27,TRBJ2-7,-,TGTGCCAGCAGTACCAGCGGGATTTCCTACGAGCAGTACTTC,CASSTSGISYEQYF
12,TRBD1,TRBV30,TRBJ1-6,-,TGTGCCTGGAGTGTGACAGGGCTGCCCCTCCACTTT,CAWSVTGLPLHF
12,-,TRBV4-2,TRBJ2-2,few,TGTGCCAGCAGCCAAGATTCTGGGGAGCTGTTTTTT,CASSQDSGELFF
12,-,TRBV15,TRBJ1-5,-,TGTGCCACCAGCAGAGAGGGGAGACCCCAGCATTTT,CATSREGRPQHF
14,-,TRBV29-1,TRBJ1-4,-,TGCAGCGCCCGGGGTGGAGCAACTAATGAAAAACTGTTTTTT,CSARGGATNEKLFF
14,-,TRBV4-2,TRBJ1-2,few,TGTGCCAGCAGCTTCAACCAGGGTGGTGGTGGCTACACCTTC,CASSFNQGGGGYTF
15,-,TRBV30,TRBJ2-7,-,TGTGCCTGGAGTGTACGAGATAGATTCGCCTACGAGCAGTACTTC,CAWSVRDRFAYEQYF
14,TRBD1,TRBV5-6,TRBJ2-1,once,TGTGCCAGCAGCAGGGACAGAACCTACAATGAGCAGTTCTTC,CASSRDRTYNEQFF
16,-,TRBV7-6,TRBJ2-5,-,TGTGCCAGCAGCTTAGACGTGGGACTGTTAAAAGAGACCCAGTACTTC,CASSLDVGLLKETQYF
13,TRBD1,TRBV5-1,TRBJ1-2,-,TGCGCCAGCAGCGCAGACAGGGGAGACGGCTACACCTTC,CASSADRGDGYTF
13,-,TRBV10-3,TRBJ1-1,-,TGTGCCATCAGCGCGGGGAGTCCTTTTGAAGCTTTCTTT,CAISAGSPFEAFF
15,TRBD2,TRBV6-5,TRBJ2-5,-,TGTGCCAGCAGTTACTCGAAAATAGCGGGGGAGACCCAGTACTTC,CASSYSKIAGETQYF
15,TRBD2,TRBV29-1,TRBJ2-1,once,TGCAGCGAACGGACTAGCGGGGGCCCTAATCATGAGCAGTTCTTC,CSERTSGGPNHEQFF
14,-,TRBV5-1,TRBJ1-1,-,TGCGCCAGCAGCTCCCTGAACAGGGACACTGAAGCTTTCTTT,CASSSLNRDTEAFF
15,-,TRBV6-1,TRBJ2-1,-,TGTGCCAGCAGTGTTAGCGCGGGCGAGTACAATGAGCAGTTCTTC,CASSVSAGEYNEQFF
14,-,TRBV6-5,TRBJ2-7,once,TGTGCCAGCAGTGGGGGACGGGGGAGCTACGAGCAGTACTTC,CASSGGRGSYEQYF
11,-,TRBV10-3,TRBJ2-5,-,TGTGCCATCAGCGGAGGGGAGACCCAGTACTTC,CAISGGETQYF
13,TRBD1,TRBV5-6,TRBJ2-7,-,TGTGCCAGCAAACGGACAGGGGACTACGAGCAGTACTTC,CASKRTGDYEQYF
14,-,TRBV25-1,TRBJ1-2,-,TGTGCCAGCAGTGCCGGGACTGATTACTATGGCTACACCTTC,CASSAGTDYYGYTF
15,-,TRBV5-1,TRBJ2-6,-,TGCGCCAGCAGCTTACAGGGTACTGGGGCCAACGTCCTGACTTTC,CASSLQGTGANVLTF
14,TRBD1,TRBV29-1,TRBJ1-2,-,TGCAGCGTTGGGGACAGGGAAGCTAACTATGGCTACACCTTC,CSVGDREANYGYTF
12,-,TRBV29-1,TRBJ2-1,-,TGCAGCGTCGGATCTGGGTTCAATGAGCAGTTCTTC,CSVGSGFNEQFF
13,-,TRBV6-4,TRBJ1-6,-,TGTGCCAGCGGAGACGGAAATAATTCACCCCTCCACTTT,CASGDGNNSPLHF
14,TRBD2,TRBV29-1,TRBJ2-3,-,TGCAGCTCTAGGACTAGCATGAGCACAGATACGCAGTATTTT,CSSRTSMSTDTQYF
13,-,TRBV2,TRBJ2-1,-,TGTGCCAGCAGTGAACTTCTGGTTAATGAGCAGTTCTTC,CASSELLVNEQFF
16,-,TRBV5-1,TRBJ2-2,-,TGCGCCAGCAGCTTGGCTCCTACCGCGAACACCGGGGAGCTGTTTTTT,CASSLAPTANTGELFF
14,-,TRBV19,TRBJ2-7,-,TGTGCCAGTAGTCCGACAGATTACTCCTACGAGCAGTACTTC,CASSPTDYSYEQYF
17,-,TRBV14,TRBJ2-1,-,TGTGCCAGCAGCCGTAATTCGGGGCCCAGCTCCTACAATGAGCAGTTCTTC,CASSRNSGPSSYNEQFF
15,-,TRBV28,TRBJ2-7,-,TGTGCCAGCAGTTTTGGAGGCAGCTTAACCTACGAGCAGTACTTC,CASSFGGSLTYEQYF
17,TRBD2,TRBV4-1,TRBJ2-5,-,TGCGCCAGCAGCCAAGAGCGGCGGGGGAGCCCCCTGACGGCCCAGTACTTC,CASSQERRGSPLTAQYF
13,-,TRBV5-6,TRBJ1-2,once,TGTGCCAGCAGCTTGACAGCTTATGGGGGCTACACCTTC,CASSLTAYGGYTF
15,-,TRBV7-9,TRBJ2-7,few,TGTGCCAGCAGCTTAGACCAGGGCTCCTTTTACGAGCAGTACTTC,CASSLDQGSFYEQYF
15,TRBD2,TRBV7-2,TRBJ2-7,-,TGTGCCAGCAGCTTACGAGGGCGGGGGGACTACGAGCAGTACTTC,CASSLRGRGDYEQYF
14,TRBD1,TRBV9,TRBJ1-2,-,TGTGCCAGCAGCCCGACCCTACAGGGGAGTGGCTACACCTTC,CASSPTLQGSGYTF
13,-,TRBV5-1,TRBJ1-5,once,TGCGCCAGCAGTTCAACACCTGATCAGCCCCAGCATTTT,CASSSTPDQPQHF
16,TRBD2,TRBV19,TRBJ2-2,-,TGTGCCAGTAGCCCCCTAGCGGGGGGGCGGCACGGGGAGCTGTTTTTT,CASSPLAGGRHGELFF
12,-,TRBV6-6,TRBJ2-7,-,TGTGCCAGCAGGTCCCGGACCTACGAGCAGTACTTC,CASRSRTYEQYF
17,-,TRBV4-1,TRBJ2-4,few,TGCGCCAGCAGCCAAGATTTTCAGGGCCCAGCCAAAAACATTCAGTACTTC,CASSQDFQGPAKNIQYF
13,-,TRBV9,TRBJ1-1,-,TGTGCCAGCAGCGTAGCCAGAGACACTGAAGCTTTCTTT,CASSVARDTEAFF
15,TRBD1,TRBV7-2,TRBJ2-3,few,TGTGCCAGCAGGCGGGACAGGGGTTCAACAGATACGCAGTATTTT,CASRRDRGSTDTQYF
14,-,TRBV6-5,TRBJ2-7,once,TGTGCCAGCAGTTACGGACAGCGTTCCTACGAGCAGTACTTC,CASSYGQRSYEQYF
12,-,TRBV14,TRBJ2-7,-,TGTGCCAGCGCCAGAGACCGCTACGAGCAGTACTTC,CASARDRYEQYF
17,TRBD1,TRBV4-1,TRBJ1-6,-,TGCGCCAGCAGCCAAACCCCCGGACAGGGAAATAATTCACCCCTCCACTTT,CASSQTPGQGNNSPLHF
14,TRBD2,TRBV29-1,TRBJ2-3,few,TGCAGCGGTGGGGGCGGGGGGCCCACAGATACGCAGTATTTT,CSGGGGGPTDTQYF
13,-,TRBV30,TRBJ2-2,-,TGTGCCTGGGGAAGGCTAAACACCGGGGAGCTGTTTTTT,CAWGRLNTGELFF